A single sample gave rise to the 8 T cell receptor beta chains below, sequenced in a study of shared clonotypes between healthy human individuals. As defined, naive CD8 cells were CD45RO-negative and positively selected for CCR7, with terminally differentiated effector memory CD45RA+ cells excluded. Assay used: immunoSEQ multiplex PCR; TCRdb lists only in-frame clones, some missing. The sample includes about 580,000 clones, 95% to 98% seen only once; the top ten take approximately 0.3%. Sequencing used naive CD8+ T cells sorted from blood. These receptors all come from a man aged 30 to 39 in good health.

V is TRBV7-9 and J is TRBJ2-6; perhaps TRBD2 as D (5 bases). Trimming left V 5 bases short and J 0 bases short, with 11 bases between. Germline V lookup: CDR1 SEHNR, CDR2 FQNEAQ (reference sequence). The CDR3 runs to 16 residues. CDR3: CASSPGSFSGANVLTF. CDR3 in DNA: TGTGCCAGCAGCCCGGGAAGCTTCTCTGGGGCCAACGTCCTGACTTTC.

This clone came up a few times. The V gene is TRBV7-2, the J gene TRBJ2-1, with TRBD2 identical over 8 bases. The V segment lost 1 base and the J segment 7 bases; nucleotides outside the gene matches: 6. This CDR3 spans 15 amino acids. Looked up from germline, CDR1 is SGHTA and CDR2 is FQGNSA. In nucleotides, the CDR3 is TGTGCCAGCAGCTTAGGTCCGGGAGGGCCTAATGAGCAGTTCTTC. Translation gives CASSLGPGGPNEQFF.

The V and J genes are TRBV10-2 and TRBJ2-7, with TRBD1 matching 7 bases. Germline trimming cut 8 bases from V and 2 bases from J; bases unmatched to any gene: 6. Germline CDR1 WSHSY, CDR2 SAAADI. The CDR3 has 13 residues. CDR3 coding DNA: TGCGCCAGCTTAGGGACAGCGACCTACGAGCAGTACTTC. It codes for CASLGTATYEQYF.

The chain is built from TRBV25-1 and TRBJ2-1; perhaps TRBD1 as D (6 bases). The V end lost 6 bases, the J end lost 1 base, and 10 bases lay between the germline ends. The length of the CDR3 is 14 residues. Germline values: CDR1 MGHDK, CDR2 SYGVNS. The CDR3 DNA is TGTGCCAGCAGCACCCAGGGGTCCTACAATGAGCAGTTCTTC. Amino acids: CASSTQGSYNEQFF.

The chain joins TRBV29-1 to TRBJ1-2, with D unresolved. V lost 3 bases, J lost 8 bases, and 10 bases lay in between. The CDR3 contains 11 residues. CDR1 and CDR2 from the germline V gene are SQVTM and ANQGSEA. The DNA of the CDR3 is TGCAGCGTTGAGGAGCGGAGCGGCTACACCTTC. Translated: CSVEERSGYTF.

The gene calls are TRBV29-1 and TRBJ2-1, with 7 bases matching TRBD1. This CDR3 has 17 residues. J was trimmed by 3 bases and V by 1 base; bases with no gene match: 12. Germline CDR1 is SQVTM and CDR2 is ANQGSEA. The CDR3 sequence is CSVEGVEGAGGYNEQFF. In DNA form, the CDR3 reads TGCAGCGTTGAAGGGGTCGAGGGGGCAGGCGGCTACAATGAGCAGTTCTTC.

This chain uses TRBV7-6 with TRBJ2-7, with D uncertain. From germline, CDR1 is SGHVS and CDR2 FNYEAQ. The V end lost 3 bases, the J end lost 0 bases, and 15 bases lay between the germline ends. The CDR3 runs 16 residues. CDR3 region: CASSFRITQSSYEQYF. The CDR3 bases are TGTGCCAGCAGCTTTAGGATAACACAGAGCTCCTACGAGCAGTACTTC.

This chain connects TRBV9 to TRBJ2-7; D is perhaps TRBD2 (5 bases). The CDR3 is 14 residues long. With 3 bases removed from V and 7 bases from J, the gap between germline ends came to 17 bases. Germline values: CDR1 SGDLS, CDR2 YYNGEE. CDR3 nucleotide sequence: TGTGCCAGCAGCGCTCCGGAGGCTCGGGGAGAGCAGTACTTC. The encoded protein is CASSAPEARGEQYF.